This is a list of T cell receptor beta chains from one sample in a study of PD-L1 blockade in urothelial cancer. Clones were sequenced by immunoSEQ multiplex PCR, and TCRdb holds only the in-frame ones, with some missing. Counted here are around 100,000 clones, over 75% occurring once; the ten biggest clones make up about 2.3%. The sample was PBMCs, taken around atezolizumab (anti-PD-L1) treatment. The source is a middle-aged man with urothelial cancer. The conserved cysteine and the conserved F or W are not part of the CDR3 here. A D gene is named only where the DNA matches it firmly.

j_call d_call v_call cdr3_aa
TRBJ1-1 TRBD1 TRBV5-3 ARSSPAYRGNTEAF
TRBJ2-1 TRBD2 TRBV7-2 ASRPGLASGSFGQF
TRBJ1-2 TRBD1 TRBV5-1 ASSLETGGSYGYT
TRBJ2-3 NA TRBV28 ASPDRGTDTQY
TRBJ1-1 TRBD1 TRBV28 ASSLTGGKAF
TRBJ1-1 TRBD1 TRBV7-3 ASRRTTGKAF
TRBJ1-4 NA TRBV30 AWSAGTNEKLF
TRBJ2-1 NA TRBV7-2 ASSLGLAVTEQF
TRBJ1-4 TRBD1 TRBV4-1 ASSLLPSGGQGRKGNEKLF
TRBJ2-7 TRBD1 TRBV30 AWSRPGQGDYEQY
TRBJ1-5 TRBD1 TRBV27 ASRATGIQPQH
TRBJ1-2 TRBD1 TRBV28 ASSRPRGANYGYT
TRBJ2-1 TRBD2 TRBV2 ASSSSSGRTYNEQF
TRBJ2-5 TRBD2 TRBV11-1 ASSPSSGRINQETQY
TRBJ2-2 NA TRBV15 ATSRDLGGITGELF
TRBJ2-3 NA TRBV14 ASSQALADTQY
TRBJ2-5 TRBD1 TRBV19 ASQKRDRDQETQY
TRBJ1-6 TRBD1 TRBV6-1 ASRTGQGNSPLH
TRBJ1-5 NA TRBV2 ASSVVHAGNQPQH
TRBJ2-4 TRBD2 TRBV9 ASSRRTSGMATKNIQY
TRBJ2-7 TRBD1 TRBV6-5 ASSYARQGGYEQY
TRBJ2-3 TRBD2 TRBV13 ASSRRLGTSGRIGTDTQY
TRBJ1-1 NA TRBV28 ASRTGGGEEAF
TRBJ2-7 NA TRBV5-1 ASSRSLGPSSYEQY
TRBJ1-5 NA TRBV25-1 ASSPCLQPQH
TRBJ2-6 TRBD1 TRBV28 ASSSFGQGTSGANVLT
TRBJ2-7 NA TRBV21-1 ASSTSGQVMGEQY
TRBJ2-1 TRBD2 TRBV19 ASRETSGRKQF
TRBJ2-3 TRBD2 TRBV29-1 SVKTSGDTQY
TRBJ2-3 NA TRBV5-4 ASSLLSPGTDTQY
TRBJ1-1 NA TRBV5-1 ASSPETVWNTEAF
TRBJ2-7 NA TRBV29-1 SVVASYEQY
TRBJ2-3 NA TRBV6-1 ASSVGTSTDTQY
TRBJ2-5 NA TRBV15 ATSRDRGPTQY
TRBJ2-7 NA TRBV10-3 AIRSSYEQY
TRBJ2-1 TRBD2 TRBV30 AWKASGRRGEQF
TRBJ2-7 NA TRBV23-1 ASRDRLENYEQY
TRBJ1-2 TRBD1 TRBV27 ASSLRQGGGYT
TRBJ2-7 TRBD2 TRBV28 ASRRGLAGGPYEQY
TRBJ2-1 TRBD2 TRBV4-1 ASSPTFTGGGEQF
TRBJ1-3 NA TRBV30 AWSVGWQVIGNTIY
TRBJ2-2 TRBD2 TRBV7-2 ASRSGLARNTGELF
TRBJ2-2 NA TRBV13 ASNGEAGELF
TRBJ2-1 TRBD2 TRBV6-5 ASNRMGEGGGEQF
TRBJ2-7 TRBD1 TRBV2 ASSPGQGYYEQY
TRBJ2-1 TRBD2 TRBV28 ASRTGTSGRASRQF
TRBJ2-5 TRBD2 TRBV7-9 ASSLSGIFQETQY